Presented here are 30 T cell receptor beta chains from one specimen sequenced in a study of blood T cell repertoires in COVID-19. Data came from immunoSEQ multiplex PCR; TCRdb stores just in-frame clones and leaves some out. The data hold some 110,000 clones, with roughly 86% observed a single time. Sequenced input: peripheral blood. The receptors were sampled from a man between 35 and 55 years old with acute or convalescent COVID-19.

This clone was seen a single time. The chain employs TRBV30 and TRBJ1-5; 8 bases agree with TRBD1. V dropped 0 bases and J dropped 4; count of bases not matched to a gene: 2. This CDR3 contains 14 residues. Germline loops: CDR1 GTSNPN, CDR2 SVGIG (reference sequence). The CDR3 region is CAWSVNRGNQPQHF. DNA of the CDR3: TGTGCCTGGAGTGTAAACAGGGGGAATCAGCCCCAGCATTTT. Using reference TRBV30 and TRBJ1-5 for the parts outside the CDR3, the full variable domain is SQTIHQWPATLVQPVGSPLSLECTVEGTSNPNLYWYRQAAGRGLQLLFYSVGIGQISSEVPQNLSASRPQDRQFILSSKKLLLSDSGFYLCAWSVNRGNQPQHFGDGTRLSIL.

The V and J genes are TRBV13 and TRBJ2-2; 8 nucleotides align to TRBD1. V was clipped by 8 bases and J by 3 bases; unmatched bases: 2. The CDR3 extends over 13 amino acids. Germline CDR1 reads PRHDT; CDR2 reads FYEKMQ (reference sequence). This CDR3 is CASVQGDTGELFF. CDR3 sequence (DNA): TGTGCCAGCGTACAGGGGGACACCGGGGAGCTGTTTTTT.

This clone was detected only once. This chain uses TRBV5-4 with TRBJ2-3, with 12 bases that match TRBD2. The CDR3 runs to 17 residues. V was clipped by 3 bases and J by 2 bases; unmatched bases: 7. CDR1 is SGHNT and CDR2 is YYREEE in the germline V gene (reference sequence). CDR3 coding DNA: TGTGCCAGCAGCTCGAGAACTAGCGGGAGGCACACAGATACGCAGTATTTT. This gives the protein CASSSRTSGRHTDTQYF.

The chain's CDR3 is CASRSPRSRYTEAFF. CDR3 bases: TGTGCCAGCAGATCCCCCAGGTCGCGCTACACTGAAGCTTTCTTT. The V and J genes are TRBV7-2 and TRBJ1-1; D unresolved. The CDR3 length is 15 residues. Trimming left V 6 bases short and J 3 bases short, with 17 bases between. Germline CDR1 SGHTA, CDR2 FQGNSA.

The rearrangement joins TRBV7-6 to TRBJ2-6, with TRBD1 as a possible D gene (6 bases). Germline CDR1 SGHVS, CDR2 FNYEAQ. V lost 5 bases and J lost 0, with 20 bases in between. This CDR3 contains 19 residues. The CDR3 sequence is CASSPRTAQRRSGANVLTF. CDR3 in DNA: TGTGCCAGCAGCCCCAGGACAGCACAACGTCGCTCTGGGGCCAACGTCCTGACTTTC.

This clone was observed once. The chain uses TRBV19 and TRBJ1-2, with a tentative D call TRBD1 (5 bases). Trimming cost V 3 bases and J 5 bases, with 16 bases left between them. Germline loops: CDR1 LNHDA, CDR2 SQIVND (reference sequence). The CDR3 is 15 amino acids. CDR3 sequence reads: CASSIWPGPRYGYTF. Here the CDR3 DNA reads TGTGCCAGTAGTATTTGGCCAGGGCCCAGGTATGGCTACACCTTC.

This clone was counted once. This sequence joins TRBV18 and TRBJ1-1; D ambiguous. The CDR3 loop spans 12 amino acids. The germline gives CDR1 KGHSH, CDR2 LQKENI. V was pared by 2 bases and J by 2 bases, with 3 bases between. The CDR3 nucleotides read TGTGCCAGCTCACCAATAAACACTGAAGCTTTCTTT. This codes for CASSPINTEAFF.

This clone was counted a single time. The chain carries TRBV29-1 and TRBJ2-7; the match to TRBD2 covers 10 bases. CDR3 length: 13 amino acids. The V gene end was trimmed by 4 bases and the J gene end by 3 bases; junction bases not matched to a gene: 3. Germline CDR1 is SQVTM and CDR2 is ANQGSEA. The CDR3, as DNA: TGCAGCGTTGGGACTAGCGGTAACTACGAGCAGTACTTC. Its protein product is CSVGTSGNYEQYF.

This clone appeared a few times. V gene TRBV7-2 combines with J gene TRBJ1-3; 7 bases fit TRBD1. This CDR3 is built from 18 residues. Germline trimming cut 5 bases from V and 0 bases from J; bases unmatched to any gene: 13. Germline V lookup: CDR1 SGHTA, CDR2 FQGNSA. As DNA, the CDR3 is TGTGCCAGCAGCACAAAGCCGGGACAGCGAGTCTCTGGAAACACCATATATTTT. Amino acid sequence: CASSTKPGQRVSGNTIYF.

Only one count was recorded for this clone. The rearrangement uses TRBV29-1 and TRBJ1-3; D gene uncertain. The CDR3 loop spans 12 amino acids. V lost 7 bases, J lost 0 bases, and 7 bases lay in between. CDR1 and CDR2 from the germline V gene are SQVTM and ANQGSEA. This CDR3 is CSAGYSGNTIYF. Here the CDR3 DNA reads TGCAGCGCGGGATACTCTGGAAACACCATATATTTT. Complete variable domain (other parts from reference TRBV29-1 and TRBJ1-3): SAVISQKPSRDICQRGTSLTIQCQVDSQVTMMFWYRQQPGQSLTLIATANQGSEATYESGFVIDKFPISRPNLTFSTLTVSNMSPEDSSIYLCSAGYSGNTIYFGEGSWLTVV.

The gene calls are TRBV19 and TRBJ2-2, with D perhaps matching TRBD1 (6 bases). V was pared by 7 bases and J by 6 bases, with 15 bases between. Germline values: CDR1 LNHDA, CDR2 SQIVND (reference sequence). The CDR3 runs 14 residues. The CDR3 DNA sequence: TGTGCCAGTACCAAAAACAGGGACGCCGGGGAGCTGTTTTTT. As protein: CASTKNRDAGELFF.

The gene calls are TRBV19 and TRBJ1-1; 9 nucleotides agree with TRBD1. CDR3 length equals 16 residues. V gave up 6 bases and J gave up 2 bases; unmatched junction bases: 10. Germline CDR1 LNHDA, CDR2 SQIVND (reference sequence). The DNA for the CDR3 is TGTGCCAGTAGCCGGGACAGGGAGCGGGGCAACACTGAAGCTTTCTTT. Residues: CASSRDRERGNTEAFF.

Written as DNA, the CDR3 is TGTGCCAGTAGTAGCCCTGACAGGGCCTATGGCTACACCTTC. It encodes CASSSPDRAYGYTF. The chain carries TRBV19 and TRBJ1-2, with 7 bases fitting TRBD1. The V segment lost 4 bases and the J segment 4 bases; nucleotides outside the gene matches: 6. The CDR3 is 14 amino acids. Germline V gene data show CDR1 as LNHDA and CDR2 as SQIVND (reference sequence).

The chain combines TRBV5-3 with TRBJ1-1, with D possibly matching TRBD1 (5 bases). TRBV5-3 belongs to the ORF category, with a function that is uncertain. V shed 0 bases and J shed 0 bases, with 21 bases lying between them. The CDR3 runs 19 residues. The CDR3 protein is CARSLEMSEGRAMNTEAFF. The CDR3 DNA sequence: TGTGCCAGAAGCTTGGAGATGTCGGAAGGCAGGGCTATGAACACTGAAGCTTTCTTT.

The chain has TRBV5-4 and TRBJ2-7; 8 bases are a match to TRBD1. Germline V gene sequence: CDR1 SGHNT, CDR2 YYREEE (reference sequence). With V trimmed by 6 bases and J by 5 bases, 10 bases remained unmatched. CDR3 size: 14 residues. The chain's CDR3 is CASTRDRGSDEQYF. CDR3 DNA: TGTGCCAGCACCCGAGACAGGGGTAGTGACGAGCAGTACTTC. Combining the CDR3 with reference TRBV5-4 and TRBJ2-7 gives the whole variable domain ETGVTQSPTHLIKTRGQQVTLRCSSQSGHNTVSWYQQALGQGPQFIFQYYREEENGRGNFPPRFSGLQFPNYSSELNVNALELDDSALYLCASTRDRGSDEQYFGPGTRLTVT.

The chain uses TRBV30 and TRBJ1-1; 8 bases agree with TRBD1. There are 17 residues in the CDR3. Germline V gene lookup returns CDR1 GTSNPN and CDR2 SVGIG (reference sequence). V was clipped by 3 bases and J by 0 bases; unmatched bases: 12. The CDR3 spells CAWSASGQGHMNTEAFF. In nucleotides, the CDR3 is TGTGCCTGGAGCGCCTCCGGACAGGGCCACATGAACACTGAAGCTTTCTTT.

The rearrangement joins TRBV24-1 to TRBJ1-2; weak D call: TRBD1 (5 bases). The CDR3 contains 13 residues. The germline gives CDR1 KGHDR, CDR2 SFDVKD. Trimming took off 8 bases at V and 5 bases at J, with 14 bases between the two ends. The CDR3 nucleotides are TGTGCCACCACCGGGCAGGGTCGGTATGGCTACACCTTC. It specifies CATTGQGRYGYTF.

The CDR3 DNA reads TGTGCCATCGGACAGCTTCTAGGGGCCCTCCACTTT. Protein: CAIGQLLGALHF. V is TRBV10-3 and J is TRBJ1-6; a possible D gene is TRBD1 (6 bases). This CDR3 region has 12 residues. Germline V CDR1 and CDR2: ENHRY, SYGVKD. The V end lost 8 bases, the J end lost 14 bases, and 16 bases lay between the germline ends.

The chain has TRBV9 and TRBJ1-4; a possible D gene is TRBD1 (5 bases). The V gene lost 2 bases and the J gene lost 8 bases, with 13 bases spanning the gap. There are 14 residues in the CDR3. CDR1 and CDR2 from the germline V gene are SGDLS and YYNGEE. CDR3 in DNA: TGTGCCAGCAGCGTTTCAGGGATGAGCGAAAAACTGTTTTTT. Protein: CASSVSGMSEKLFF.

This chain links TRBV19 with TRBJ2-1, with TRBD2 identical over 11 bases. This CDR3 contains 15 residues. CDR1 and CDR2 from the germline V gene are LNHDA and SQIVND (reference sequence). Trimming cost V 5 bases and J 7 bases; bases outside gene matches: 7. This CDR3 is CASSALAGGSNEQFF. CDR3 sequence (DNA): TGTGCCAGTAGTGCTCTAGCGGGAGGTTCAAATGAGCAGTTCTTC. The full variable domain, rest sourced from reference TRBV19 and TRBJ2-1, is DGGITQSPKYLFRKEGQNVTLSCEQNLNHDAMYWYRQDPGQGLRLIYYSQIVNDFQKGDIAEGYSVSREKKESFPLTVTSAQKNPTAFYLCASSALAGGSNEQFFGPGTRLTVL.

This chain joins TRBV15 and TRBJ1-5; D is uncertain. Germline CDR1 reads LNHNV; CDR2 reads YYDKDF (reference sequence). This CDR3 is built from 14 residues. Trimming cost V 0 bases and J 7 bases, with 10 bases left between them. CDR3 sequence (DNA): TGTGCCACCAGCAGAGACCCGAGAGGCCAGCCCCAGCATTTT. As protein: CATSRDPRGQPQHF.

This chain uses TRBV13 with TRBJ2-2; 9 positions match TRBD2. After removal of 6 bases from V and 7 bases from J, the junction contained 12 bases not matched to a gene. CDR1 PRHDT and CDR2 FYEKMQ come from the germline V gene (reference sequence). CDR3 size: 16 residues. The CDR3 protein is CASSFPRGLANGELFF. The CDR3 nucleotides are TGTGCCAGCAGTTTCCCCAGGGGACTAGCAAACGGGGAGCTGTTTTTT.

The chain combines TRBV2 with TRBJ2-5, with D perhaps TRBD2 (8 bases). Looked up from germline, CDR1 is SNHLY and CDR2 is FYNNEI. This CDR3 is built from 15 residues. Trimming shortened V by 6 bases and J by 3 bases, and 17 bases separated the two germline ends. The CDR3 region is CASSLGRGREETQYF. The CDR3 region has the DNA TGTGCCAGCAGCCTCGGGAGGGGGCGGGAAGAGACCCAGTACTTC.

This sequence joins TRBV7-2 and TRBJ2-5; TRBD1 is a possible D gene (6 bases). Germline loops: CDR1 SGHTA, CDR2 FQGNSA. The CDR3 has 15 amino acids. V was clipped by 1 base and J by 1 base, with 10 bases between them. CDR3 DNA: TGTGCCAGCAGCTTAGGGGCAGGGGTCCAAGAGACCCAGTACTTC. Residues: CASSLGAGVQETQYF.

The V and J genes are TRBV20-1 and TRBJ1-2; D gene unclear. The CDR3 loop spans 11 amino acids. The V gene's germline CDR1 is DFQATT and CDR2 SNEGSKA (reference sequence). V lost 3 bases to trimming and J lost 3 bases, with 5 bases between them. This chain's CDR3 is CSASLDYGYTF. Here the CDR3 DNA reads TGCAGTGCTAGTCTCGACTATGGCTACACCTTC.

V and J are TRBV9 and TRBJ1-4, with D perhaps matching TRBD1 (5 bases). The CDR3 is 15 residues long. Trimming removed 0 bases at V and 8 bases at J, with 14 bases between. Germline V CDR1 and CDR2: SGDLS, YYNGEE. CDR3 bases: TGTGCCAGCAGCGTAGGTGGGGGGTCTGGAGAAAAACTGTTTTTT. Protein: CASSVGGGSGEKLFF.

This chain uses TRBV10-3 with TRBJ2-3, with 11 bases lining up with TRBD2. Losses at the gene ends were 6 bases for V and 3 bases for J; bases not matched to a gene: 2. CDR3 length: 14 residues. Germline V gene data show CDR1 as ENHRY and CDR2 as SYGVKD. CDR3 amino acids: CAIRLAGETDTQYF. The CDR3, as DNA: TGTGCCATCAGACTAGCGGGGGAAACAGATACGCAGTATTTT.

The CDR3 DNA follows: TGTGCCAGCTCGCTGACCGGGACAGGGCCTTACGAGCAGTACTTC. It specifies CASSLTGTGPYEQYF. The chain is built from TRBV18 and TRBJ2-7; 9 nucleotides agree with TRBD1. CDR3 length: 15 residues. V trimming: 6 bases; J trimming: 4 bases; junction bases outside the gene matches: 10. CDR1 and CDR2 (germline): KGHSH, LQKENI.

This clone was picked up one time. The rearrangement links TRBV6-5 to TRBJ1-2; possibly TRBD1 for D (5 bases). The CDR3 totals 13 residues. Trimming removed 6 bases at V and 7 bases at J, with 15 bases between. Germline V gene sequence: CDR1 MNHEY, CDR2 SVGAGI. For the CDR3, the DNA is TGTGCCAGCAGCGTGGGGGGATCTGGTGGCTACACCTTC. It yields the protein CASSVGGSGGYTF.

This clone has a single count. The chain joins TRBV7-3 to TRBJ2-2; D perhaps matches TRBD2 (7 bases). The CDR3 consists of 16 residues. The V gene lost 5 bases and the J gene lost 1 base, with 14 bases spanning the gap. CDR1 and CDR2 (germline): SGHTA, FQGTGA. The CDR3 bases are TGTGCCAGCAGCCTGGCCGGGGGGCGGAACACCGGGGAGCTGTTTTTT. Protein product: CASSLAGGRNTGELFF. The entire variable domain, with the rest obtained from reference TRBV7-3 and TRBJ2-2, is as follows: GAGVSQTPSNKVTEKGKYVELRCDPISGHTALYWYRQSLGQGPEFLIYFQGTGAADDSGLPNDRFFAVRPEGSVSTLKIQRTERGDSAVYLCASSLAGGRNTGELFFGEGSRLTVL.